One and the same sample provided the 24 T cell receptor beta chains below, sequenced in a study of immune evolution from preneoplasia to lung adenocarcinoma. Assay used: immunoSEQ multiplex PCR; TCRdb lists only in-frame clones, some missing. Of roughly 7,800 clones in the sample, 55% to 75% were seen once. The source material was FFPE lung adenocarcinoma in situ tissue. The receptors here all came from an older donor with lung adenocarcinoma. Some clones in this sample may be carry-over from other donors' samples.

V and J are TRBV11-2 and TRBJ1-1, with D hard to call. Germline CDR1 SGHAT, CDR2 FQNNGV. V dropped 0 bases and J dropped 5 bases, with 10 bases sitting between them. This CDR3 comprises 14 residues. Here the CDR3 DNA reads TGTGCCAGCAGCTTAGATAACGGGTGGACTGAAGCTTTCTTT. It specifies CASSLDNGWTEAFF. The variable domain in full, completed from reference TRBV11-2 and TRBJ1-1, reads EAGVAQSPRYKIIEKRQSVAFWCNPISGHATLYWYQQILGQGPKLLIQFQNNGVVDDSQLPKDRFSAERLKGVDSTLKIQPAKLEDSAVYLCASSLDNGWTEAFFGQGTRLTVV.

This chain joins TRBV6-6 and TRBJ2-5, with 9 nucleotides matching TRBD2. The CDR3 consists of 14 residues. Trimming at V came to 3 bases and at J to 4 bases, leaving 3 bases not matched to a gene. Germline V gene sequence: CDR1 MNHNY, CDR2 SVGAGI (reference sequence). The chain's CDR3 is CASSYSTSGETQYF. As DNA, the CDR3 is TGTGCCAGCAGTTATTCGACTAGCGGAGAGACCCAGTACTTC.

J is TRBJ1-5 and V is TRBV7-6; TRBD1 matches at 8 bases. V lost 5 bases and J lost 7; bases outside the gene matches: 4. The CDR3 runs 13 residues. Germline-derived CDR1 and CDR2 are SGHVS and FNYEAQ. The CDR3 spells CASSAGQAQPQHF. In DNA, the CDR3 is TGTGCCAGCAGCGCGGGACAGGCCCAGCCCCAGCATTTT.

The CDR3 is CAWSLPGGGAFF. CDR3 bases: TGTGCCTGGAGTCTTCCCGGCGGGGGGGCTTTCTTT. J is TRBJ1-1 and V is TRBV30, with a weak D call TRBD1 (5 bases). Trimming removed 2 bases at V and 11 bases at J, with 15 bases between. Germline V gene data show CDR1 as GTSNPN and CDR2 as SVGIG (reference sequence). The CDR3 consists of 12 residues.

The rearrangement joins TRBV7-2 to TRBJ2-1; D possibly uses TRBD1 or TRBD2 (6 bases each). The CDR3 runs 14 residues. The germline CDR1 and CDR2 sequences are SGHTA and FQGNSA. V was pared by 1 base and J by 8 bases, with 12 bases between. The CDR3, as DNA: TGTGCCAGCAGCTTAGTGGGGGGCTTTCATGAGCAGTTCTTC. As protein: CASSLVGGFHEQFF. Using reference TRBV7-2 and TRBJ2-1 for the parts outside the CDR3, the full variable domain is GAGVSQSPSNKVTEKGKDVELRCDPISGHTALYWYRQSLGQGLEFLIYFQGNSAPDKSGLPSDRFSAERTGGSVSTLTIQRTQQEDSAVYLCASSLVGGFHEQFFGPGTRLTVL.

This chain uses TRBV19 with TRBJ2-5; 9 nucleotides match TRBD2. With V trimmed by 3 bases and J by 1 base, 6 bases remained unmatched. CDR3 length: 16 amino acids. Germline CDR1 LNHDA, CDR2 SQIVND (reference sequence). The CDR3 DNA reads as TGTGCCAGTAGTATGGCTAGCGGGGACATCCAAGAGACCCAGTACTTC. It yields the protein CASSMASGDIQETQYF.

This sequence joins TRBV28 and TRBJ1-6, with TRBD1 identical over 10 bases. Germline V CDR1 and CDR2: MDHEN, SYDVKM. There are 17 residues in the CDR3. V shed 6 bases, J shed 9 bases, and the junction held 14 bases outside the gene matches. CDR3 in amino acids: CASRITGGQGMSSPLHF. The DNA of the CDR3 is TGTGCCAGCAGGATCACCGGGGGACAGGGGATGTCTTCACCCCTCCACTTT. Using reference TRBV28 and TRBJ1-6 for the parts outside the CDR3, the full variable domain is DVKVTQSSRYLVKRTGEKVFLECVQDMDHENMFWYRQDPGLGLRLIYFSYDVKMKEKGDIPEGYSVSREKKERFSLILESASTNQTSMYLCASRITGGQGMSSPLHFGNGTRLTVT.

This chain joins TRBV2 and TRBJ2-3; 7 bases are a match to TRBD1. Trimming removed 5 bases from V and 6 bases from J; junction bases left unmatched: 8. The CDR3 totals 14 residues. Germline V CDR1 and CDR2: SNHLY, FYNNEI. The CDR3 here is CASSPGTAVDTQYF. The CDR3 DNA follows: TGTGCCAGCAGTCCCGGGACAGCCGTTGATACGCAGTATTTT. Combining the CDR3 with reference TRBV2 and TRBJ2-3 gives the whole variable domain EPEVTQTPSHQVTQMGQEVILRCVPISNHLYFYWYRQILGQKVEFLVSFYNNEISEKSEIFDDQFSVERPDGSNFTLKIRSTKLEDSAMYFCASSPGTAVDTQYFGPGTRLTVL.

The rearrangement links TRBV7-3 to TRBJ2-5; D is perhaps TRBD1 (6 bases). Trimming shortened V by 5 bases and J by 1 base, and 14 bases separated the two germline ends. Germline assignment: CDR1 SGHTA and CDR2 FQGTGA. The CDR3 is 15 amino acids. The CDR3 region has the DNA TGTGCCAGCAGCCTCTCAGGGGCGCCCCAAGAGACCCAGTACTTC. Translating it yields CASSLSGAPQETQYF.

The gene calls are TRBV11-3 and TRBJ1-4, with TRBD1 as a possible D gene (5 bases). Between the trimmed V and J ends, which lost 2 bases and 12 bases, there was a span of 10 bases. The CDR3 is 12 amino acids. Germline lookup yields CDR1 SGHNT and CDR2 YENEEA. This CDR3 is CASSLSGVELFF. In DNA form, the CDR3 reads TGTGCCAGCAGCTTATCGGGGGTTGAACTGTTTTTT.

J is TRBJ2-7 and V is TRBV30, with D uncertain. V was cut by 5 bases and J by 0 bases, with 11 bases left in between. The CDR3 is 13 amino acids. Germline loops: CDR1 GTSNPN, CDR2 SVGIG (reference sequence). The CDR3 bases are TGTGCCTGGGTCCGCTCTAGCTCCTACGAGCAGTACTTC. Translating it yields CAWVRSSSYEQYF. The variable domain in full, completed from reference TRBV30 and TRBJ2-7, reads SQTIHQWPATLVQPVGSPLSLECTVEGTSNPNLYWYRQAAGRGLQLLFYSVGIGQISSEVPQNLSASRPQDRQFILSSKKLLLSDSGFYLCAWVRSSSYEQYFGPGTRLTVT.

The chain couples TRBV7-9 to TRBJ1-2, with no clear D. Germline-derived CDR1 and CDR2 are SEHNR and FQNEAQ (reference sequence). The CDR3 loop spans 14 amino acids. Trimming stripped 4 bases from V and 3 bases from J, with 12 bases between. The CDR3 is CASSSLDTYYGYTF. The CDR3 nucleotides are TGTGCCAGCAGCTCACTTGACACATACTATGGCTACACCTTC. Variable domain in full (rest from reference TRBV7-9 and TRBJ1-2): DTGVSQNPRHKITKRGQNVTFRCDPISEHNRLYWYRQTLGQGPEFLTYFQNEAQLEKSRLLSDRFSAERPKGSFSTLEIQRTEQGDSAMYLCASSSLDTYYGYTFGSGTRLTVV.

This clone was counted once. The chain recombines TRBV2 with TRBJ2-5; 7 nucleotides match TRBD1. This CDR3 comprises 15 residues. Germline V gives CDR1 SNHLY, CDR2 FYNNEI. V shed 2 bases, J shed 2 bases, and the junction held 5 bases outside the gene matches. Written as DNA, the CDR3 is TGTGCCAGCAGTGAATCCAGGGGGACGCAAGAGACCCAGTACTTC. Residues: CASSESRGTQETQYF.

The chain employs TRBV6-1 and TRBJ1-6, with D perhaps TRBD1 (5 bases). The CDR3 contains 14 residues. From germline, CDR1 is MNHNS and CDR2 SASEGT. Trimming left V 6 bases short and J 5 bases short, with 11 bases between. CDR3 nucleotide sequence: TGTGCCAGCAGAAGGGGACGGGATAATTCACCCCTCCACTTT. Translating it yields CASRRGRDNSPLHF.

V gene TRBV7-9 combines with J gene TRBJ1-6, with D unresolved. Germline V gene data show CDR1 as SEHNR and CDR2 as FQNEAQ (reference sequence). V shed 1 base and J shed 7 bases, with 2 bases lying between them. This CDR3 has 12 amino acids. The CDR3 nucleotides are TGTGCCAGCAGCTTAGACAATTCACCCCTCCACTTT. Residues: CASSLDNSPLHF.

V is TRBV10-3 and J is TRBJ2-3; 8 bases fit TRBD2. V lost 4 bases, J lost 0 bases, and 3 bases stayed unmatched. The germline CDR1 and CDR2 sequences are ENHRY and SYGVKD. The CDR3 sequence is 15 residues long. The CDR3 spells CAISGTSSSTDTQYF. The CDR3 coding sequence is TGTGCCATCAGTGGGACTAGCAGTAGCACAGATACGCAGTATTTT.

For this clone: One end of the junction does not line up with germline, which may come from a read error. The rearrangement joins TRBV15 to TRBJ1-5, with TRBD1 matching 9 bases. This CDR3 is 13 amino acids long. The germline V gene encodes CDR1 LNHNV and CDR2 YYDKDF (reference sequence). CDR3 coding DNA: TGTGCCACCAGCAGACAAACAGGGGGCTCCATGGATTTT. The encoded protein is CATSRQTGGSMDF.

The gene calls are TRBV19 and TRBJ1-5; no clear D. In germline, CDR1 is LNHDA, CDR2 SQIVND (reference sequence). This CDR3 contains 14 residues. V lost 3 bases to trimming and J lost 3 bases, with 9 bases between them. The CDR3 coding sequence is TGTGCCAGTAGTATGCTGCAAAACAATCAGCCCCAGCATTTT. Protein product: CASSMLQNNQPQHF. Together with reference TRBV19 and TRBJ1-5, the CDR3 gives the full variable domain: DGGITQSPKYLFRKEGQNVTLSCEQNLNHDAMYWYRQDPGQGLRLIYYSQIVNDFQKGDIAEGYSVSREKKESFPLTVTSAQKNPTAFYLCASSMLQNNQPQHFGDGTRLSIL.

This clone counts as medium-sized. V and J are TRBV27 and TRBJ1-5, with 11 bases matching TRBD1. The CDR3 runs 17 residues. The germline V gene encodes CDR1 MNHEY and CDR2 SMNVEV (reference sequence). The ends lost 2 bases at V and 4 bases at J; junction bases unmatched: 7. CDR3 residues: CASSLRGGTGGNQPQHF. In DNA, the CDR3 is TGTGCCAGCAGTTTACGGGGGGGGACAGGGGGAAATCAGCCCCAGCATTTT.

This chain connects TRBV2 to TRBJ1-3; D ambiguous. V gave up 5 bases and J gave up 0 bases, with 11 bases separating them. The length of the CDR3 is 15 residues. Germline lookup yields CDR1 SNHLY and CDR2 FYNNEI. The CDR3 DNA sequence: TGTGCCAGCAGTCTGCAGTCCTTCTCTGGAAACACCATATATTTT. This codes for CASSLQSFSGNTIYF.

This chain uses TRBV19 with TRBJ2-3; no definite D call. This CDR3 contains 15 residues. Germline V lookup: CDR1 LNHDA, CDR2 SQIVND (reference sequence). Between the trimmed V and J ends, which lost 2 bases and 5 bases, there was a span of 14 bases. CDR3 loop: CASSIRSASKDTQYF. CDR3 bases: TGTGCCAGTAGTATAAGGTCGGCTTCCAAAGATACGCAGTATTTT.

The V and J genes are TRBV6-1 and TRBJ1-1, with TRBD1 as a possible D gene (5 bases). The V and J ends lost 2 bases and 5 bases respectively, with 9 bases between them. In germline, CDR1 is MNHNS, CDR2 SASEGT. The CDR3 runs 13 residues. The CDR3 DNA is TGTGCCAGCAGTGAATACGGGGGGACTGAAGCTTTCTTT. As protein: CASSEYGGTEAFF.

The V gene is TRBV10-1, the J gene TRBJ1-1; D is unresolved. V gave up 6 bases and J gave up 4 bases, with 15 bases separating them. Germline V gives CDR1 WNHNN, CDR2 SYGVQD (reference sequence). The CDR3 is 14 residues long. CDR3 residues: CASSENLGATEAFF. The CDR3 bases are TGCGCCAGCAGCGAAAACCTGGGAGCCACTGAAGCTTTCTTT.

The V and J genes are TRBV7-9 and TRBJ1-2; TRBD1 matches 9 bases. The CDR3 covers 15 residues. The V and J ends lost 1 base and 7 bases, in that order; junction bases with no gene match: 7. Germline values: CDR1 SEHNR, CDR2 FQNEAQ (reference sequence). CDR3 region: CASSLGRGTGPGYTF. CDR3 DNA: TGTGCCAGCAGCTTAGGTCGGGGGACAGGGCCTGGCTACACCTTC.